These 10 T cell receptor beta chains originate from one sample sequenced in a study of CD8 T cells in Susac syndrome. RNA was extracted with the RNeasy kit, and a quantity of 0.5 to 1 ug was reverse transcribed using random hexamers. TCRdb reanalysed the immunoSEQ multiplex PCR reads using MiXCR and keeps one entry per CDR3 protein. The top ten clones hold approximately 0.2% of a sample with around 300,000 distinct CDR3 sequences, approximately 85% of them seen once. The sequencing sample was made of CD8+ T cells from PBMCs. These receptors all stem from a human donor with multiple sclerosis.

This chain joins TRBV7-9 and TRBJ2-7; perhaps TRBD2 as D (6 bases). CDR1 and CDR2 from the germline V gene are SEHNR and FQNEAQ (reference sequence). V dropped 2 bases and J dropped 4 bases, with 12 bases sitting between them. This CDR3 is built from 14 residues. This CDR3 is CASSLSGVGYEQYF. CDR3 bases: TGTGCCAGCAGCTTATCGGGGGTTGGGTACGAGCAGTACTTC.

The chain couples TRBV4-3 to TRBJ2-5; D is undetermined. The CDR3 loop spans 13 amino acids. From germline, CDR1 is LGHNA and CDR2 YSLEER. V was clipped by 5 bases and J by 3 bases, with 10 bases between them. CDR3 residues: CASSSRTEETQYF. For the CDR3, the DNA is TGCGCCAGCAGCTCAAGGACGGAAGAGACCCAGTACTTC.

The genes are TRBV7-2 and TRBJ1-5; tentative D call: TRBD1 (6 bases). CDR1 is SGHTA and CDR2 is FQGNSA in the germline V gene. Trimming shortened V by 0 bases and J by 2 bases, and 11 bases separated the two germline ends. The CDR3 runs 16 residues. The CDR3 bases are TGTGCCAGCAGCTTAGCAGGACAGATGGGCAATCAGCCCCAGCATTTT. It codes for CASSLAGQMGNQPQHF.

This rearrangement joins TRBV29-1 to TRBJ2-7; 10 bases align to TRBD2. CDR1 and CDR2 from the germline V gene are SQVTM and ANQGSEA. The CDR3 length is 14 residues. V shed 0 bases and J 5 bases; nucleotides not matched to a gene: 4. The chain's CDR3 is CSVEDYGLADEQYF. DNA for the CDR3: TGCAGCGTTGAAGATTACGGACTAGCGGACGAGCAGTACTTC.

V and J are TRBV11-2 and TRBJ2-7; no firm D call. Trimming shortened V by 5 bases and J by 5 bases, and 7 bases separated the two germline ends. Germline V lookup: CDR1 SGHAT, CDR2 FQNNGV. The CDR3 extends over 11 amino acids. DNA of the CDR3: TGTGCCAGCAGCGCTTTGAACGAGCAGTACTTC. This encodes CASSALNEQYF.

V is TRBV27 and J is TRBJ1-2; D perhaps matches TRBD1 (5 bases). The CDR3 length is 16 residues. Germline CDR1 MNHEY, CDR2 SMNVEV (reference sequence). With 0 bases removed from V and 2 bases from J, the gap between germline ends came to 13 bases. CDR3 bases: TGTGCCAGCAGTTTATCCCTGGCAGGGCCCAACTATGGCTACACCTTC. Its translation: CASSLSLAGPNYGYTF.

The J gene is TRBJ2-1, the V gene TRBV5-1; 9 bases agree with TRBD2. The CDR3 length is 16 residues. Trimming took 2 bases from V and 8 from J; bases not matched to a gene: 11. The germline gives CDR1 SGHRS, CDR2 YFSETQ. The CDR3 loop reads CASSFGGRASGHEQFF. CDR3 coding DNA: TGCGCCAGCAGCTTCGGCGGGAGGGCCTCCGGGCATGAGCAGTTCTTC.

The rearrangement links TRBV5-1 to TRBJ1-3; D might be TRBD1 (5 bases). V was cut by 4 bases and J by 1 base, with 12 bases left in between. The length of the CDR3 is 15 residues. Germline CDR1 reads SGHRS; CDR2 reads YFSETQ. The CDR3 spells CASSPSGLSGNTIYF. CDR3 coding DNA: TGCGCCAGCAGCCCCTCAGGGTTGTCTGGAAACACCATATATTTT.

This clonotype was seen only a few times. The chain links TRBV19 to TRBJ2-7, with D hard to call. V was pared by 1 base and J by 6 bases, with 10 bases between. The CDR3 has 13 residues. Germline values: CDR1 LNHDA, CDR2 SQIVND (reference sequence). The CDR3 DNA reads as TGTGCCAGTAGTATAGTCTCTCTCCGCGAGCAGTACTTC. This codes for CASSIVSLREQYF.

The V and J genes are TRBV28 and TRBJ2-4, with no clear D. Germline lookup yields CDR1 MDHEN and CDR2 SYDVKM. Trimming cost V 4 bases and J 8 bases, with 6 bases left between them. CDR3 length equals 11 residues. DNA of the CDR3: TGTGCCAGCAGTTGGGCTGACATTCAGTACTTC. Translating gives CASSWADIQYF.